The entry that follows covers one TCR beta chain sequence. This specimen comes from a study of blood T cell repertoires in COVID-19. Study-level information: Samples taken during acute and convalescent COVID-19 were collected in the United States, Italy and Spain. T cells, B-cell-depleted T cells, or PBMCs provided the cDNA or gDNA that served as material.

In the original processing: Estimation of nucleated cell counts was performed using reference gene primer amplification. The repertoire was sequenced with immunoSEQ multiplex PCR; TCRdb's copy has only in-frame clones and lacks some. V and J calls and clone size come straight from that table; D and trimming were deduced from the DNA. The sample yields about 280,000 clones, roughly 87% seen once. The CDR3 contains 18 residues. Germline V CDR1 and CDR2: KGHSH, LQKENI. After removal of 4 bases from V and 4 bases from J, the junction contained 16 bases not matched to a gene. The origin of this receptor is a young man with active or convalescent COVID-19. The sequencing sample was made of peripheral blood. V and J are TRBV18 and TRBJ1-2, with 9 bases aligning to TRBD1. Here the CDR3 reads CASSRLFPTGGRGYGYTF. The DNA of the CDR3 is TGTGCCAGCTCACGATTATTCCCTACAGGGGGCCGGGGCTATGGCTACACCTTC.